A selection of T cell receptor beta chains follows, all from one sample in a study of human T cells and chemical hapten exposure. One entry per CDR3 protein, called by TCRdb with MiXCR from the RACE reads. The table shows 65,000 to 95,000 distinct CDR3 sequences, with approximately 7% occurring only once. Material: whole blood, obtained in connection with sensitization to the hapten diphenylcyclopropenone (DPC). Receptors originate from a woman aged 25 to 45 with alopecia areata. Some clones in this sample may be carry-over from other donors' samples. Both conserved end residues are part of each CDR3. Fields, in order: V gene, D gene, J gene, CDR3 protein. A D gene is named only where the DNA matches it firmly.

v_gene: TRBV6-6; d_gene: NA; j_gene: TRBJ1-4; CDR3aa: CASSFNEKLFF
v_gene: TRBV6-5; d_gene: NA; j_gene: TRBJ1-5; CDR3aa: CASSRRQGNQPQHF
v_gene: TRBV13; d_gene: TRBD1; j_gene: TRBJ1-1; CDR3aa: CASSGGTEVAFF
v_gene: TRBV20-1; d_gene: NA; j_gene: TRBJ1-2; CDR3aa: CSARLAILDYGYTF
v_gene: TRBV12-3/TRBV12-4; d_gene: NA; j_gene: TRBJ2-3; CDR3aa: CASSHHQAVTDTQYF
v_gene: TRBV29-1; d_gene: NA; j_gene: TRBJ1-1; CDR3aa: CSVLYGRPLNTEAFF
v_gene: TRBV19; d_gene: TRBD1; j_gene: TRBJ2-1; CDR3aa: CASSIAGGEQFF
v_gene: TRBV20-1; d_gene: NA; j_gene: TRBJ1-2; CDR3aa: CSAREGTVMNYGYTF
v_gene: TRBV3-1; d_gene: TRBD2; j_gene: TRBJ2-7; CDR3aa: CASSPSGTVSNEQYF
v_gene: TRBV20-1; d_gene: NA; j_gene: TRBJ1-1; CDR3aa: CSARVGGLVTEAFF
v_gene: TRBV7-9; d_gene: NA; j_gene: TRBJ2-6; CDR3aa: CASSRGQTGANVLTF
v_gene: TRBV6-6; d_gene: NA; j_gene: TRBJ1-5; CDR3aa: CASSSRGGTNQPQHF
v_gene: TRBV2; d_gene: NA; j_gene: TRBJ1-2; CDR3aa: CASSGDYGYTF
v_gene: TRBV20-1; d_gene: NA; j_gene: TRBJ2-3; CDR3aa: CSARRGSGTDTQYF
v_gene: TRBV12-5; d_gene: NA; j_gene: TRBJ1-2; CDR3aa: CASGLVVSGADRFSDYGYTF
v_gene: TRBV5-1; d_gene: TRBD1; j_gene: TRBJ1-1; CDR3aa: CASTQQGFSEAFF
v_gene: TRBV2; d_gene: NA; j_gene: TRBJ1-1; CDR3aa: CASSARENRNTEAFF
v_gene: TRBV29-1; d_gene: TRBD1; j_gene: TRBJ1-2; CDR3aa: CSVPTGGDGYTF
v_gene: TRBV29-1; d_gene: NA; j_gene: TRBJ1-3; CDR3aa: CSVGLSSGNTIYF
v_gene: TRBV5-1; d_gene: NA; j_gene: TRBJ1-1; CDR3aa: CASSMGPMNTEAFF
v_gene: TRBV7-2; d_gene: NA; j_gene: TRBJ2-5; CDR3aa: CASSTRTVQETQYF
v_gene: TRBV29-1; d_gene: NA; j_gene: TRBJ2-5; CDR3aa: CSTGGSSETQYF
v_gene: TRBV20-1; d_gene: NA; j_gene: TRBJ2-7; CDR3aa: CSARDSTNYEQYF
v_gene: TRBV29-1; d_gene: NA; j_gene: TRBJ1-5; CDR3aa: CSVADSNQPQHF
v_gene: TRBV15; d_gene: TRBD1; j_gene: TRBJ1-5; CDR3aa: CATSRDHPAQGLNQPQHF
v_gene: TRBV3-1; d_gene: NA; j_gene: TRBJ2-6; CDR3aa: CASRLIRISGANVLTF
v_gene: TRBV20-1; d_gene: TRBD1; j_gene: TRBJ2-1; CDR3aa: CSASPGTGYNEQFF
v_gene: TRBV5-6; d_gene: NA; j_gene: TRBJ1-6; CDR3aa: CASSFGRRSNSPLHF